This TCR beta chain was documented in a study of cytomegalovirus exposure and HLA in healthy donors. The PCR was carried out with 60 Vbeta primers and 13 Jbeta primers. The method was immunoSEQ multiplex PCR; TCRdb's version includes in-frame clones alone and lacks a portion of them. The top ten hold approximately 2.6% of the sample, which has roughly 100,000 clones, 75% seen once. The receptor was isolated from a male donor in good health and CMV-seropositive. Sequenced input: PBMCs.

CDR3 bases: TGTGCCAGCAGTCCTAGCGGGGGAACTACCGGGGAGCTGTTTTTT. Protein sequence: CASSPSGGTTGELFF. J is TRBJ2-2 and V is TRBV2; 10 bases are a match to TRBD2. V was clipped by 5 bases and J by 5 bases; unmatched bases: 5. Germline V CDR1 and CDR2: SNHLY, FYNNEI. The CDR3 extends over 15 amino acids. Full variable domain (missing parts from reference TRBV2 and TRBJ2-2): EPEVTQTPSHQVTQMGQEVILRCVPISNHLYFYWYRQILGQKVEFLVSFYNNEISEKSEIFDDQFSVERPDGSNFTLKIRSTKLEDSAMYFCASSPSGGTTGELFFGEGSRLTVL.